The present entry profiles one T cell receptor beta chain with its context. TCRdb keeps only in-frame clones here, not all; method: immunoSEQ multiplex PCR. The sample lists around 57,000 clones, about 90% occurring once. This entry belongs to a study of T cell changes during pregnancy in multiple sclerosis. Trimming took off 4 bases at V and 0 bases at J, with 7 bases between the two ends. This CDR3 has 14 residues. Germline lookup yields CDR1 MDHEN and CDR2 SYDVKM. The sample was CD4+ T cells from peripheral blood mononuclear cells, taken after pregnancy. The sequence came from a female donor in good health, enrolled as a control in a pregnancy study. This sequence joins TRBV28 and TRBJ1-5; D remains unclear. Here the CDR3 reads CASSSRSSNQPQHF. CDR3 nucleotides: TGTGCCAGCAGTTCCAGATCTAGCAATCAGCCCCAGCATTTT. Variable domain in full (rest from reference TRBV28 and TRBJ1-5): DVKVTQSSRYLVKRTGEKVFLECVQDMDHENMFWYRQDPGLGLRLIYFSYDVKMKEKGDIPEGYSVSREKKERFSLILESASTNQTSMYLCASSSRSSNQPQHFGDGTRLSIL.